These T cell receptor beta chains were read from a single sample in a study of cytomegalovirus exposure and HLA in healthy donors. TCRdb's table, derived via immunoSEQ multiplex PCR, lists solely in-frame clones and lacks some. The sample records 150,000 to 200,000 clones, over 80% being singletons. Sequenced input: PBMCs. These TCRs come from a woman in her fifties or sixties in good health and CMV-seropositive. Both conserved end residues are trimmed from each CDR3. Clone size is given for some rows only: seen once, a few or many times, or a class if the clone is expanded.

>14|NA|TRBV5-1
ASSLTAGQGRGEQF
>14|NA|TRBV6-8
ASSRLAGSYQETQY
>15|NA|TRBV5-4
ASSGGTSGSQWNEQF
>16|NA|TRBV4-1
ASSQDLTTGGLNQPQH
>11|NA|TRBV19
ASEEAFTTGYT
>11|once|TRBV7-9
ASSSPNGAGYT
>13|NA|TRBV5-1
ASSFLTGKENIQY
>12|few|TRBV6-5
ASEQGRGVQPQH
>15|NA|TRBV7-2
ASSFSFSFPSYNEQF
>13|NA|TRBV15
ATSRDRVRGYGYT
>11|NA|TRBV6-5
ASSIQGARGYT
>12|NA|TRBV7-2
ASSLGGTTLPFF
>13|few|TRBV7-2
ASSLGLSSTGELF
>12|NA|TRBV5-1
ASSQIGVTDTQY
>13|once|TRBV9
ASSPGRGRGTEAF
>17|NA|TRBV11-2
ASSSTLGGGSRRTDTQY
>12|NA|TRBV6-6
ASSYRGGNEKLF
>13|NA|TRBV6-1
ASSRGGGNTGELF
>15|NA|TRBV5-4
ASTVLAGGFRYNEQF
>12|NA|TRBV18
ASSRDRTGNEQY
>13|NA|TRBV7-3
ASSLSGGGNTEAF
>13|NA|TRBV11-1
ASSLGGREFDEQY
>11|NA|TRBV7-2
ASTPRSNTEAF
>13|once|TRBV21-1
ASSPPGQYQETQY
>12|NA|TRBV6-1
ASISGTLNTEAF
>14|NA|TRBV7-2
ASSLVAQQGGETQY
>14|NA|TRBV10-3
AISEGGTGTNSPLH
>12|NA|TRBV6-5
ASSQGRRVAEAF
>12|NA|TRBV28
ASSLVQGRRPQH
>12|NA|TRBV28
ASRPGLVVNEQF
>9|NA|TRBV6-5
AILQPQPQH
>12|once|TRBV13
ASSLRLAGGTQY
>12|once|TRBV19
ASSRRTLNTEAF
>12|few|TRBV6-6
ASRAGQINEKLF
>12|few|TRBV5-4
ASRSGTGSGEAF
>12|NA|TRBV10-3
AISSSGIDTEAF
>14|NA|TRBV7-3
ASSLTSNRGAGELF
>11|NA|TRBV28
ATQTGGNQPQH
>12|NA|TRBV5-1
ASSRDISGQPQH
>12|few|TRBV19
ANREGVVRHEQY
>13|NA|TRBV7-8
ASSSRTSGNHEQY
>14|NA|TRBV19
ASTKTPGGHNSPLH
>12|once|TRBV15
ATSRDHGGGEQY
>11|NA|TRBV5-3
ARSHGTSREQY
>13|NA|TRBV5-1
ASSLRTGEVNEQF
>12|NA|TRBV21-1
ASNPPGNTGELF
>13|few|TRBV4-3
ASRQNPGLEEKLF
>13|NA|TRBV25-1
ASSKTAGQNTEAF
>15|NA|TRBV4-3
ASSQDMLAEEGNTIY
>15|NA|TRBV9
ASSPGGPGRGSTTIY